A selection of T cell receptor beta chains follows, all from one sample in a study of T cell changes during pregnancy in multiple sclerosis. Assay used: immunoSEQ multiplex PCR; TCRdb lists only in-frame clones, some missing. Seen here are tens of thousands of clones, roughly 96% observed once, and the top ten hold around 1.1%. This sample comprised peripheral blood, obtained in the second trimester of pregnancy. The receptors come from a female donor with multiple sclerosis, enrolled in a pregnancy study. The CDR3 runs from the conserved cysteine through the conserved F or W. The order of the fields is J gene, V gene, clone size, D gene, CDR3 DNA, CDR3 protein. D genes are given only for firm matches. For some rows the clone size is stated as once, few or many, or as a class when expanded; others skip it.

>TRBJ2-7|TRBV6-5|.|TRBD2
TGTGCCAGCAGTTACTTTGGGACTAGCGGATACGAGCAGTACTTC
CASSYFGTSGYEQYF
>TRBJ1-1|TRBV4-2|.|.
TGTGCCAGCAGCCAAGTTAGGGGGAGTCTGACTGAAGCTTTCTTT
CASSQVRGSLTEAFF
>TRBJ1-2|TRBV7-2|.|.
TGTGCCAGCAGCCGACAGGTTGGGAATGGCTACACCTTC
CASSRQVGNGYTF
>TRBJ1-5|TRBV18|once|.
TGTGCCAGCTCACCTTCAGGTAATCAGCCCCAGCATTTT
CASSPSGNQPQHF
>TRBJ2-5|TRBV11-3|.|.
TGTGCCAGCAGCTTAGGGGCCCAAGAGACCCAGTACTTC
CASSLGAQETQYF
>TRBJ1-4|TRBV5-4|.|.
TGTGCCAGCTACCTGTGGGGGCTAGATGAAAAACTGTTTTTT
CASYLWGLDEKLFF
>TRBJ2-7|TRBV19|.|TRBD2
TGTGCCAGTAGTATCGGGACTAGCGGCTACGAGCAGTACTTC
CASSIGTSGYEQYF
>TRBJ2-7|TRBV19|.|TRBD2
TGTGCCAGTACCCGGACTAGCGGACCCTACGAGCAGTACTTC
CASTRTSGPYEQYF
>TRBJ1-4|TRBV4-2|.|TRBD1
TGTGCCAGCAGCCAGACAGGGGGCGGGGGTCCTAATGAAAAACTGTTTTTT
CASSQTGGGGPNEKLFF
>TRBJ2-5|TRBV7-8|.|.
TGTGCCAGCAGCTTGACAGAGACCCAAGAGACCCAGTACTTC
CASSLTETQETQYF
>TRBJ1-1|TRBV6-1|.|TRBD1
TGTGCCAGCAGGCGGACAGGGTCTGAAGCTTTCTTT
CASRRTGSEAFF
>TRBJ2-1|TRBV27|.|TRBD2
TGTGCCAGCAGTCCGCCGGGACTAGCGTTAAATGAGCAGTTCTTC
CASSPPGLALNEQFF
>TRBJ2-5|TRBV27|.|TRBD2
TGTGCCAGCAGGGGACTAGCGGACCAAGAGACCCAGTACTTC
CASRGLADQETQYF
>TRBJ2-6|TRBV28|.|TRBD1
TGTGCCAGCAGGAAAAGACAGGGATCAGGCCTCTCTGGGGCCAACGTCCTGACTTTC
CASRKRQGSGLSGANVLTF
>TRBJ2-5|TRBV18|.|TRBD2
TGTGCCAGCTCACCACAGATAGCGGGAGGATCAGAGACCCAGTACTTC
CASSPQIAGGSETQYF
>TRBJ2-3|TRBV4-1|.|TRBD2
TGCGCCAGCAGCCAATTCCCGGGACTAGCAGTAGATACGCAGTATTTT
CASSQFPGLAVDTQYF
>TRBJ2-2|TRBV25-1|.|TRBD1
TGTGCCAGCAGCCCGGGACAGGGGGACACCGGGGAGCTGTTTTTT
CASSPGQGDTGELFF
>TRBJ1-5|TRBV15|.|.
TGTGCCACCAGCTCGGGACAAACGGGACAGCCCCAGCATTTT
CATSSGQTGQPQHF
>TRBJ2-1|TRBV11-2|.|TRBD1
TGTGCCAGCAGGGCAGGACAGGGGGGTAGTGAGCAGTTCTTC
CASRAGQGGSEQFF
>TRBJ2-1|TRBV30|.|.
TGTGCCTGGAGGAGGGCAACCTACAATGAGCAGTTCTTC
CAWRRATYNEQFF
>TRBJ2-5|TRBV14|.|.
TGTGCCAGCAGCCAAGAATACAGGGAAGGTGTGACCCAGTACTTC
CASSQEYREGVTQYF
>TRBJ2-4|TRBV19|.|TRBD2
TGTGCCAGTAGTATTGGTCTAGCGGACATTCAGTACTTC
CASSIGLADIQYF
>TRBJ2-1|TRBV7-2|.|TRBD2
TGTGCCAGCACCACTTATGTTCAGAGCGGGAGAGGAAATGAGCAGTTCTTC
CASTTYVQSGRGNEQFF
>TRBJ2-3|TRBV10-2|.|.
TGCGCCAGCAGTGAGCAAACTAGCCGGGATACGCAGTATTTT
CASSEQTSRDTQYF
>TRBJ2-7|TRBV5-1|once|TRBD1
TGCGCCAGCAGCCCGGGACAGGGGGCCTACGAGCAGTACTTC
CASSPGQGAYEQYF
>TRBJ2-7|TRBV5-4|.|.
TGTGCCAGCAGCTTGGAGTCCAGCGGCTACGAGCAGTACTTC
CASSLESSGYEQYF
>TRBJ1-1|TRBV19|.|TRBD1
TGTGCCAGTTCTACCCGGACAGGGCGGACTGAAGCTTTCTTT
CASSTRTGRTEAFF
>TRBJ2-7|TRBV10-2|.|TRBD2
TGCGCCAGCAGGGCTAGCGGGAAAGCCTCCTACGAGCAGTACTTC
CASRASGKASYEQYF
>TRBJ1-5|TRBV19|.|TRBD1
TGTGCCAGTAGTATCCGGGACAGGAACATTTTTCAGCCCCAGCATTTT
CASSIRDRNIFQPQHF
>TRBJ2-3|TRBV27|.|TRBD1
TGTGCCAGCAGTTTTAGGGGGCCAGATACGCAGTATTTT
CASSFRGPDTQYF
>TRBJ2-1|TRBV27|.|.
TGTGCCACTGTCGGGGGAGGCTTAAACAATGAGCAGTTCTTC
CATVGGGLNNEQFF
>TRBJ2-3|TRBV5-1|.|TRBD2
TGCGCCAGCAGCTTGGGGGCTAGCGGGAGCACAGATACGCAGTATTTT
CASSLGASGSTDTQYF
>TRBJ1-2|TRBV14|.|.
TGTGCCAGCAGCCAAGGGCTCTTTAGGGGTGCCTATGGCTACACCTTC
CASSQGLFRGAYGYTF
>TRBJ2-5|TRBV5-1|.|TRBD2
TGCGCCAGCAGCTTGATCGGCGGGGGGCACCAAGAGACCCAGTACTTC
CASSLIGGGHQETQYF
>TRBJ1-5|TRBV4-3|.|.
TGCGCCAGCAGCCAAGATCTATTCGGTAATCAGCCCCAGCATTTT
CASSQDLFGNQPQHF
>TRBJ1-4|TRBV9|.|.
TGTGCCAGCAGCGTAGAAGTGACTTATGAGAATGAAAAACTGTTTTTT
CASSVEVTYENEKLFF
>TRBJ2-3|TRBV12-5|.|TRBD1
TGTGCTAGTGGGGACAGGAACACAGATACGCAGTATTTT
CASGDRNTDTQYF
>TRBJ1-1|TRBV10-3|.|.
TGTGCCACGTCCCAGGGATTGAACACTGAAGCTTTCTTT
CATSQGLNTEAFF
>TRBJ1-1|TRBV29-1|.|.
TGCAGCGTTGGGCCAGGGGACATGAACACTGAAGCTTTCTTT
CSVGPGDMNTEAFF
>TRBJ2-7|TRBV28|.|.
TGTGCCAGCAGTCCGAGGGTTCTCCCCTACGAGCAGTACTTC
CASSPRVLPYEQYF
>TRBJ2-2|TRBV28|.|TRBD1
TGTGCCAGCAGTCTAACAGGACAGGGGCCGGAGTCGAACACCGGGGAGCTGTTTTTT
CASSLTGQGPESNTGELFF
>TRBJ2-2|TRBV2|once|.
TGTGCCAGCAGTGAAGCGAGTGTCCCCGGGGAGCTGTTTTTT
CASSEASVPGELFF